Sequencing of this TCR beta chain was carried out in a study of OX40 agonist ivuxolimab in advanced cancers. Study-level background: Administration of intravenous ivuxolimab to patients occurred every 2 weeks at 0.01 to 10 mg/kg.

Repertoires were generated with immunoSEQ multiplex PCR, while TCRdb's copy carries only in-frame clones and drops some. The data contain approximately 60,000 clones, approximately 90% of them singletons. Germline values: CDR1 SGHTA, CDR2 FQGNSA. The CDR3 has 15 amino acids. The ends were cut back, 4 bases at V and 3 bases at J, with 13 bases in the middle. The J gene is TRBJ2-1, the V gene TRBV7-2; weak D call: TRBD1 (8 bases). The sequences come from CD4+ or CD8+ T cells sorted from blood, collected in a trial of the OX40 agonist ivuxolimab. The clonotype originates from an adult with an advanced solid tumor such as melanoma, head and neck, liver or kidney cancer. In nucleotides, the CDR3 is TGTGCCAGCAGCTACAACAGGGGGGGCTACAATGAGCAGTTCTTC. Its translation: CASSYNRGGYNEQFF.